This T cell receptor beta chain was sequenced for a study of identical twins. Regarding the study as a whole: For monozygotic twins, models underestimated out-of-frame TCR alpha sharing.

With 6 bases clipped from V and 6 bases from J, the junction kept 11 bases outside the gene matches. From germline, CDR1 is DFQATT and CDR2 SNEGSKA (reference sequence). The CDR3 is 15 residues long. At least ten counts were recorded for this clonotype. What it recognizes is unknown. Each cDNA held unique molecular identifiers, and template switching gave it a universal primer site. TCRdb redid the calling of the 5' RACE reads with MiXCR, one entry per CDR3 protein. In the table there are roughly 540,000 distinct CDR3 sequences, 20% to 25% of which are singletons. This same sample was also taken into another study, of T cells expressing NK-cell markers. That source notes: Seven of the eight sequenced donors were HCMV-seropositive; one was seronegative.

The source is a woman aged 18 to 35 in good health. V and J are TRBV20-1 and TRBJ2-1; 10 bases match TRBD2. Sequenced input: CD4+ T cells sorted from blood. In DNA form, the CDR3 reads TGCAGTGCCCCTAAAAGCGGGAGGGCCCTCAATGAGCAGTTCTTC. Amino acids: CSAPKSGRALNEQFF.